This T cell receptor beta chain was recorded in a study of blood T cell repertoires in COVID-19. Study in general: Samples came from the United States, Italy and Spain, spanning acute and convalescent COVID-19. PBMCs, B-cell-depleted T cells, or T cells provided the cDNA or gDNA that made up the material.

CDR3 length: 16 residues. Germline V lookup: CDR1 SGHTA, CDR2 FQGTGA. The J segment lost 6 bases and the V segment lost 4 bases, leaving 7 bases of the junction unmatched. Authors' analysis steps: Reference gene primers were amplified, and this amplification served to estimate nucleated cell counts. TCRdb's copy holds only in-frame clones and misses some; the assay was immunoSEQ multiplex PCR. The V and J calls and the clone size are those of that table, but D and trimming were determined from the DNA. The sample lists approximately 670,000 clones; around 89% were seen once. The source is a woman aged 18-30 years with acute or convalescent COVID-19. The chain recombines TRBV7-3 with TRBJ2-2; the match to TRBD1 covers 11 bases. The sequenced sample consisted of peripheral blood. The CDR3 loop reads CASSSRWGQGAGELFF. CDR3 sequence (DNA): TGTGCCAGCAGCTCCCGGTGGGGACAGGGGGCCGGGGAGCTGTTTTTT.